This T cell receptor beta chain was recovered during a study of cytotoxic CD8 clonotypes in ibrutinib-treated CLL. Only in-frame clones appear in the TCRdb table, and some are missing; sequencing was by immunoSEQ multiplex PCR. The sample contains around 60,000 clones, roughly 57% of which appear only once. This CDR3 is 15 amino acids long. Trimming shortened V by 4 bases and J by 3 bases, and 14 bases separated the two germline ends. The germline V gene has CDR1 SGHAT and CDR2 FQNNGV. The chain links TRBV11-2 to TRBJ2-3, with D possibly being TRBD1 (6 bases). The specimen was PBMCs, collected after 12 months of ibrutinib treatment. The TCR was taken from a human donor with chronic lymphocytic leukemia. The CDR3 region has the DNA TGTGCCAGCAGCTCCCGGGACACAAGGACAGATACGCAGTATTTT. Amino acid sequence: CASSSRDTRTDTQYF.